The next 5 T cell receptor beta chains were all read from a single sample in a study of blood T cell repertoires in COVID-19. Assay used: immunoSEQ multiplex PCR; TCRdb lists only in-frame clones, some missing. The sample comprises approximately 300,000 clones, approximately 90% of which are singletons, and approximately 6.8% rests with the top ten. Sequencing was carried out using peripheral blood. These receptors were taken from a woman aged 25-40 years with COVID-19, enrolled during active disease.

This chain uses TRBV7-9 with TRBJ1-1; no clear D. In germline, CDR1 is SEHNR, CDR2 FQNEAQ (reference sequence). The length of the CDR3 is 17 residues. The V end was cut by 4 bases, the J end by 1 base, with 19 bases between. The CDR3 region has the DNA TGTGCCAGCAGCTCCTCTTTGGCTTTGAGGAAGAACACTGAAGCTTTCTTT. Translating gives CASSSSLALRKNTEAFF.

The chain recombines TRBV5-5 with TRBJ1-4; TRBD1 matches at 8 bases. V dropped 0 bases and J dropped 8; count of bases not matched to a gene: 3. Germline CDR1 is SGHKS and CDR2 is YYEKEE (reference sequence). The CDR3 totals 14 residues. CDR3 nucleotide sequence: TGTGCCAGCAGCTTGGCAGGGGGCAGGGAAAAACTGTTTTTT. Translated: CASSLAGGREKLFF. Combining the CDR3 with reference TRBV5-5 and TRBJ1-4 gives the whole variable domain DAGVTQSPTHLIKTRGQQVTLRCSPISGHKSVSWYQQVLGQGPQFIFQYYEKEERGRGNFPDRFSARQFPNYSSELNVNALLLGDSALYLCASSLAGGREKLFFGSGTQLSVL.

The chain joins TRBV27 to TRBJ1-5; TRBD1 aligns across 7 bases. The CDR3 totals 14 residues. The germline V gene encodes CDR1 MNHEY and CDR2 SMNVEV (reference sequence). With V trimmed by 6 bases and J by 2 bases, 4 bases remained unmatched. The CDR3 spells CASSHRGGNQPQHF. DNA for the CDR3: TGTGCCAGCAGCCACAGGGGTGGCAATCAGCCCCAGCATTTT.

The genes are TRBV7-9 and TRBJ2-7; TRBD1 agrees at 9 bases. The CDR3 is 14 amino acids. Germline CDR1 reads SEHNR; CDR2 reads FQNEAQ (reference sequence). The V and J ends lost 1 base and 3 bases, in that order; junction bases with no gene match: 1. The CDR3 protein is CASSLGDRVYEQYF. The CDR3 DNA is TGTGCCAGCAGCTTAGGGGACAGGGTCTACGAGCAGTACTTC.

The rearrangement links TRBV5-1 to TRBJ2-3, with a tentative D call TRBD1 (5 bases). This CDR3 spans 13 amino acids. Between the trimmed V and J ends, which lost 4 bases and 6 bases, there was a span of 12 bases. Germline CDR1 reads SGHRS; CDR2 reads YFSETQ. CDR3 nucleotides: TGCGCCAGCAGCCTTGGACACTCTGATACGCAGTATTTT. Translated, it gives CASSLGHSDTQYF.